These 13 T cell receptor beta chains share one sample of origin, sequenced in a study of T cell responses to AZD1222 COVID-19 vaccine. The method was immunoSEQ multiplex PCR; TCRdb's version includes in-frame clones alone and lacks a portion of them. The data show approximately 170,000 clones, with 75% to 95% seen just once and around 4% held by the top ten. Material: peripheral blood, obtained on day 0 of AZD1222 vaccination. These receptors were collected from an adult in good health.

With regard to this clone: The same CDR3 also results from other DNA sequences found in this sample. V is TRBV9 and J is TRBJ2-3; D remains ambiguous. The germline CDR1 and CDR2 sequences are SGDLS and YYNGEE. The CDR3 runs to 13 residues. V lost 0 bases to trimming and J lost 0 bases, with 2 bases between them. CDR3 region: CASSVASTDTQYF. In DNA, the CDR3 is TGTGCCAGCAGCGTAGCTAGCACAGATACGCAGTATTTT.

The V call is TRBV5-3, the J call TRBJ2-7; D perhaps matches TRBD1 (6 bases). Being an ORF, TRBV5-3 has a function that is uncertain. This CDR3 is built from 11 residues. V lost 4 bases and J 6 bases, leaving 8 bases between the germline ends. The CDR3 here is CARSNRVEQYF. The DNA of the CDR3 is TGTGCCAGAAGCAACAGGGTCGAGCAGTACTTC.

The chain combines TRBV24-1 with TRBJ1-5, with D hard to call. In germline, CDR1 is KGHDR, CDR2 SFDVKD. Trimming cost V 5 bases and J 3 bases, with 10 bases left between them. The CDR3 extends over 14 amino acids. The CDR3 sequence: CATSAWGNNQPQHF. Written as DNA, the CDR3 is TGTGCCACCAGTGCCTGGGGTAACAATCAGCCCCAGCATTTT.

The V call is TRBV6-1, the J call TRBJ2-4, with 11 bases that match TRBD2. After removal of 4 bases from V and 5 bases from J, the junction contained 7 bases not matched to a gene. The CDR3 has 16 residues. Germline CDR1 reads MNHNS; CDR2 reads SASEGT. Here the CDR3 DNA reads TGTGCCAGCAGTGGGGGGACTAGCGGAAAAGAAAACATTCAGTACTTC. The encoded protein is CASSGGTSGKENIQYF.

This chain connects TRBV20-1 to TRBJ1-1; D is unresolved. The V gene lost 0 bases and the J gene lost 8 bases, with 7 bases spanning the gap. The germline CDR1 and CDR2 sequences are DFQATT and SNEGSKA (reference sequence). The CDR3 contains 11 residues. DNA of the CDR3: TGCAGTGCTAGAGAAAGGGCGGAAGCTTTCTTT. It specifies CSARERAEAFF.

This clone has just a few counts. V and J are TRBV11-2 and TRBJ2-7; D remains ambiguous. V was clipped by 1 base and J by 9 bases, with 13 bases between them. Germline-derived CDR1 and CDR2 are SGHAT and FQNNGV. This CDR3 is built from 13 residues. The DNA for the CDR3 is TGTGCCAGCAGCTTAGTCCGGTTCTCCGGGCAGTACTTC. It yields the protein CASSLVRFSGQYF. Filled out from reference TRBV11-2 and TRBJ2-7, the complete variable domain reads EAGVAQSPRYKIIEKRQSVAFWCNPISGHATLYWYQQILGQGPKLLIQFQNNGVVDDSQLPKDRFSAERLKGVDSTLKIQPAKLEDSAVYLCASSLVRFSGQYFGPGTRLTVT.

This sequence joins TRBV4-2 and TRBJ1-3; D is unresolved. Germline assignment: CDR1 LGHNA and CDR2 YNFKEQ. V lost 1 base and J lost 0, with 13 bases in between. This CDR3 is built from 17 residues. The CDR3 DNA reads as TGTGCCAGCAGCCAAGGAATCCTGGGCTCCTCTGGAAACACCATATATTTT. Translation gives CASSQGILGSSGNTIYF.

V usage is TRBV15 and J usage is TRBJ1-4; D remains ambiguous. Germline V gene sequence: CDR1 LNHNV, CDR2 YYDKDF (reference sequence). Trimming cost V 2 bases and J 0 bases, with 10 bases left between them. The CDR3 extends over 16 amino acids. The CDR3 sequence: CATSRMSRATNEKLFF. The CDR3 nucleotides are TGTGCCACCAGCAGAATGTCTCGCGCAACTAATGAAAAACTGTTTTTT.

The chain carries TRBV10-1 and TRBJ1-4, with 7 positions matching TRBD1. This CDR3 is built from 14 residues. Germline values: CDR1 WNHNN, CDR2 SYGVQD (reference sequence). Unmatched junction bases numbered 14, after V lost 8 bases and J lost 11 bases. The CDR3 DNA reads as TGCGCCAGCGTTTCTCAGGGGGTCAAAGAGAAACTGTTTTTT. This sequence encodes CASVSQGVKEKLFF.

This chain joins TRBV19 and TRBJ2-3; D unclear. The germline gives CDR1 LNHDA, CDR2 SQIVND (reference sequence). The V end was cut by 8 bases, the J end by 4 bases, with 4 bases between. This CDR3 spans 10 amino acids. CDR3: CASRSDTQYF. The DNA for the CDR3 is TGTGCCAGTCGGTCAGATACGCAGTATTTT.

The chain couples TRBV7-2 to TRBJ2-1, with D perhaps TRBD1 (6 bases). The germline V gene has CDR1 SGHTA and CDR2 FQGNSA. V was pared by 4 bases and J by 4 bases, with 14 bases between. CDR3 length equals 15 residues. The CDR3: CASSSYRDLYNEQFF. CDR3 sequence (DNA): TGTGCCAGCAGCTCCTACAGGGATCTATACAATGAGCAGTTCTTC.

V and J are TRBV7-2 and TRBJ2-1; TRBD1 might be the D (6 bases). This CDR3 region has 19 residues. Trimming stripped 2 bases from V and 7 bases from J, with 27 bases between. CDR1 SGHTA and CDR2 FQGNSA come from the germline V gene. The CDR3 protein is CASSLKLCRDPGRGNEQFF. CDR3 coding DNA: TGTGCCAGCAGCTTAAAATTATGCCGGGACCCAGGAAGGGGGAATGAGCAGTTCTTC.

The chain employs TRBV5-1 and TRBJ2-7; the D gene is possibly TRBD2 (5 bases). This CDR3 comprises 15 residues. The germline V gene has CDR1 SGHRS and CDR2 YFSETQ. The V and J ends lost 0 bases and 0 bases respectively, with 10 bases between them. CDR3 protein: CASSLGGSSSYEQYF. The CDR3 coding sequence is TGCGCCAGCAGCTTGGGCGGGTCTAGCTCCTACGAGCAGTACTTC.